The 6 T cell receptor beta chains listed next were all sequenced from one sample in a study of early T cells in non-severe SARS-CoV-2 infection. Via MiXCR, TCRdb re-called the 5' RACE reads, giving one row per CDR3 protein. The data show about 67,000 distinct CDR3 sequences, more than 8.5% seen once. This material consisted of whole blood, taken at baseline. Receptors originate from an adult who was a healthcare worker with PCR-confirmed SARS-CoV-2 infection or an uninfected control (not recorded which).

This chain connects TRBV3-1 to TRBJ2-7; D is unclear. The V end lost 3 bases, the J end lost 6 bases, and 12 bases lay between the germline ends. The CDR3 sequence is 13 residues long. Germline V gives CDR1 LGHDT, CDR2 YNNKEL (reference sequence). CDR3 nucleotide sequence: TGTGCCAGCAGCCACCCACCGGGCATCGAGCAGTACTTC. Protein: CASSHPPGIEQYF.

This clonotype occurred many times. The CDR3 DNA follows: TGTGCCAGCAGTCTAGCGGGACGGCCAGATACGCAGTATTTT. It yields the protein CASSLAGRPDTQYF. The chain is built from TRBV6-6 and TRBJ2-3; 9 bases align to TRBD2. Germline V gives CDR1 MNHNY, CDR2 SVGAGI (reference sequence). The CDR3 loop spans 14 amino acids. V trimming: 5 bases; J trimming: 4 bases; junction bases outside the gene matches: 4.

Many counts were recorded for this clonotype. J is TRBJ1-2 and V is TRBV20-1, with D unresolved. This CDR3 is built from 12 residues. Trimming removed 3 bases at V and 0 bases at J, with 5 bases between. The germline V gene encodes CDR1 DFQATT and CDR2 SNEGSKA (reference sequence). CDR3 sequence reads: CSASEANYGYTF. Written as DNA, the CDR3 is TGCAGTGCTAGTGAAGCTAACTATGGCTACACCTTC.

This clonotype was detected ten times or more. V is TRBV6-5 and J is TRBJ1-1, with D unresolved. This CDR3 has 12 amino acids. V shed 5 bases and J shed 11 bases, with 15 bases lying between them. CDR1 MNHEY and CDR2 SVGAGI come from the germline V gene. This CDR3 reads CASSPNTLGAFF. The CDR3 region has the DNA TGTGCCAGCAGTCCCAACACCCTAGGGGCTTTCTTT.

The rearrangement links TRBV7-9 to TRBJ2-2; D is uncertain. V was pared by 4 bases and J by 0 bases, with 3 bases between. Germline CDR1 and CDR2: SEHNR and FQNEAQ (reference sequence). There are 13 residues in the CDR3. DNA for the CDR3: TGTGCCAGCAGCTGGTCGAACACCGGGGAGCTGTTTTTT. Its translation: CASSWSNTGELFF.

This clonotype was detected many times. The chain carries TRBV28 and TRBJ1-6, with D possibly being TRBD1 (5 bases). The V end was cut by 8 bases, the J end by 5 bases, with 13 bases between. Germline values: CDR1 MDHEN, CDR2 SYDVKM. This CDR3 region has 14 residues. CDR3: CASRSGPHNSPLHF. CDR3 bases: TGTGCCAGCCGTTCGGGACCCCATAATTCACCCCTCCACTTT.